The 3 T cell receptor beta chains below all came from one sample that was sequenced in a study of lymphopenia after photon versus proton radiotherapy. Sequencing was performed with immunoSEQ multiplex PCR; in TCRdb, only in-frame clones are kept and a portion is missing. The sample holds fewer than 45,000 clones, roughly 84% seen once. The sample consisted of peripheral blood, taken from a patient treated with proton-based radiotherapy. Receptors were obtained from a woman between 70 and 85 years old with pancreatic cancer. Some clones in this sample may be carry-over from other donors' samples.

J is TRBJ2-2 and V is TRBV6-6; D remains unclear. The CDR3 is 14 residues long. Trimming pared 5 bases from V and 1 base from J, leaving 8 bases between. In germline, CDR1 is MNHNY, CDR2 SVGAGI (reference sequence). For the CDR3, the DNA is TGTGCCAGCAGTGCCGACGGGAACACCGGGGAGCTGTTTTTT. This gives the protein CASSADGNTGELFF.

CDR3 coding DNA: TGTGCCACCAGCAGAGACAGGGACCTTGAAGCTTTCTTT. This sequence encodes CATSRDRDLEAFF. V usage is TRBV15 and J usage is TRBJ1-1, with a possible D match to TRBD1 (5 bases). The germline V gene has CDR1 LNHNV and CDR2 YYDKDF (reference sequence). The V gene lost 0 bases and the J gene lost 7 bases, with 9 bases spanning the gap. The CDR3 totals 13 residues.

The J gene is TRBJ2-1, the V gene TRBV7-8, with 11 bases matching TRBD2. CDR1 is SGHVS, CDR2 FQNEAQ, per germline. This CDR3 is built from 15 residues. V was clipped by 5 bases and J by 3 bases; unmatched bases: 3. This chain's CDR3 is CASSLGLAGYNEQFF. Here the CDR3 DNA reads TGTGCCAGCAGCCTCGGACTAGCGGGCTACAATGAGCAGTTCTTC.